Listed below are T cell receptor beta chains from one sample, sequenced in a study of shared clonotypes between healthy human individuals. The protocol was immunoSEQ multiplex PCR, while the TCRdb copy is restricted to in-frame clones and leaves out a portion. The sample shows roughly 1.4 million clones, approximately 98.5% of them seen only once. The sample consisted of naive CD4+ T cells sorted from blood. The receptor set was obtained from a man aged 25 to 40 in good health. Each CDR3 is given with its conserved first and last residue. D genes are given only for firm matches. The size of a clone is reported for some rows only, either as once, few or many, or as a class for expanded clones.

V gene: TRBV28; clone size: NA; D gene: NA; J gene: TRBJ1-2; CDR3 length: 14; CDR3 protein: CASSQGGDNYGYTF; CDR3 DNA: TGTGCCAGCAGTCAGGGAGGGGATAACTATGGCTACACCTTC
V gene: TRBV18; clone size: NA; D gene: TRBD2; J gene: TRBJ2-1; CDR3 length: 15; CDR3 protein: CASSPTAGAGNEQFF; CDR3 DNA: TGTGCCAGCTCACCAACAGCGGGAGCAGGCAATGAGCAGTTCTTC
V gene: TRBV7-2; clone size: NA; D gene: TRBD2; J gene: TRBJ2-1; CDR3 length: 15; CDR3 protein: CASSLAGGHYNEQFF; CDR3 DNA: TGTGCCAGCAGCCTAGCGGGAGGCCACTACAATGAGCAGTTCTTC
V gene: TRBV11-2; clone size: NA; D gene: TRBD2; J gene: TRBJ2-6; CDR3 length: 18; CDR3 protein: CASSLVGTSRFGANVLTF; CDR3 DNA: TGTGCCAGCAGCTTAGTAGGGACTAGTAGATTTGGGGCCAACGTCCTGACTTTC
V gene: TRBV20-1; clone size: NA; D gene: NA; J gene: TRBJ2-1; CDR3 length: 11; CDR3 protein: CSASGKNEQFF; CDR3 DNA: TGCAGTGCTAGCGGGAAGAATGAGCAGTTCTTC
V gene: TRBV27; clone size: NA; D gene: TRBD1; J gene: TRBJ2-7; CDR3 length: 13; CDR3 protein: CASSLTGGGEQYF; CDR3 DNA: TGTGCCAGCAGTTTGACAGGGGGCGGGGAGCAGTACTTC
V gene: TRBV10-3; clone size: once; D gene: TRBD2; J gene: TRBJ2-7; CDR3 length: 16; CDR3 protein: CAISDPGLAGESEQYF; CDR3 DNA: TGTGCCATCAGTGACCCGGGACTAGCGGGAGAGTCCGAGCAGTACTTC
V gene: TRBV5-6; clone size: NA; D gene: TRBD1; J gene: TRBJ2-7; CDR3 length: 14; CDR3 protein: CASSLDRGRDEQYF; CDR3 DNA: TGTGCCAGCAGCTTAGACAGGGGGAGGGACGAGCAGTACTTC
V gene: TRBV18; clone size: NA; D gene: TRBD1; J gene: TRBJ2-7; CDR3 length: 14; CDR3 protein: CASSTRQGIDEQYF; CDR3 DNA: TGTGCCAGCTCTACCCGACAGGGGATCGACGAGCAGTACTTC
V gene: TRBV11-2; clone size: NA; D gene: NA; J gene: TRBJ1-4; CDR3 length: 15; CDR3 protein: CASSLASKGGAKLFF; CDR3 DNA: TGTGCCAGCAGCTTAGCTTCCAAGGGTGGGGCAAAACTGTTTTTT